The clone carrying this TCR beta chain was detected many times. These data are taken from a study of T cells in Graves' hyperthyroidism and ophthalmopathy. Study overall: Peripheral blood draws took place at initial diagnosis, ahead of any treatment.

TCR beta CDR3 sequences were amplified from RNA transcripts. The HTBI primer set was used in a first-round RT-PCR of the TCR CDR3. One entry per CDR3 protein, called by TCRdb with MiXCR from the multiplex PCR reads. The sample carries some 490,000 distinct CDR3 sequences, about 20% recorded once. The ends lost 4 bases at V and 1 base at J; junction bases unmatched: 8. The germline gives CDR1 SGHRS, CDR2 YFSETQ. This CDR3 has 16 residues. The chain uses TRBV5-1 and TRBJ1-5; 7 bases line up with TRBD1. This TCR came from a woman in her 70s with Graves' ophthalmopathy. Sequencing was performed on blood. CDR3 region: CASSPGTVKSNQPQHF. CDR3 bases: TGCGCCAGCAGCCCCGGGACAGTAAAGAGCAATCAGCCCCAGCATTTT.